This T cell receptor beta chain stems from a study of identical twins. This clonotype came up many times. The V and J ends lost 2 bases and 4 bases, in that order; junction bases with no gene match: 9. The CDR3 contains 16 residues. Germline V gene data show CDR1 as SGHRS and CDR2 as YFSETQ. TCRdb ran MiXCR on the 5' RACE reads and lists one entry per CDR3 protein. The sample includes under 250,000 distinct CDR3 sequences, 7% to 8.5% of them seen just once. This same sample was also taken into another study, of yellow fever vaccine responses in identical twins.

This TCR came from a woman between 18 and 29 years old in good health. Sequencing was performed on CD8+ T cells sorted from blood. V gene TRBV5-1 combines with J gene TRBJ2-1; 7 bases fit TRBD2. In DNA form, the CDR3 reads TGCGCCAGCAGCTTTTCGGCCGAGCGGGGTTACAATGAGCAGTTCTTC. Its protein product is CASSFSAERGYNEQFF.